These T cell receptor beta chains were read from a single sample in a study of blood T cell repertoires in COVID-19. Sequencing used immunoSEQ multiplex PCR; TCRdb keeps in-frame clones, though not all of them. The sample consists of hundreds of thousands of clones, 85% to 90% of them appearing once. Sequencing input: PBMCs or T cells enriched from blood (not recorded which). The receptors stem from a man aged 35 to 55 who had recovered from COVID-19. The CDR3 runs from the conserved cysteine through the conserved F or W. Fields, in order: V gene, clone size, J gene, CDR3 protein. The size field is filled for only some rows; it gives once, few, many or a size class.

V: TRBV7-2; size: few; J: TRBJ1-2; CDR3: CASSLRGPSGHYGYTF
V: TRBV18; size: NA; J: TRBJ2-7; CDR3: CASSPNGRGASPEQYF
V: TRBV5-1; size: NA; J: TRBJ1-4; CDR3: CASSQGNRGEKLFF
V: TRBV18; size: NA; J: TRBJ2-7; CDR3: CASSPPSGRYEQYF
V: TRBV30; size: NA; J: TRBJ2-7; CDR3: CAWSVPYSYEQYF
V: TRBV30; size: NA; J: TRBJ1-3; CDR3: CAVSHPSGNTIYF
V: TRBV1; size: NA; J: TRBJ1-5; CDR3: CTSRQDRGIYQPQHF
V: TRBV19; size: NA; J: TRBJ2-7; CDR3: CASSPFSSSYEQYF
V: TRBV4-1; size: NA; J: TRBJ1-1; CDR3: CASSSLGTGATEAFF
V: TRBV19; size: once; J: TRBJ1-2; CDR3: CASSPSAFNYGYTF
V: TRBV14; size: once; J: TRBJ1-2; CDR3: CASTRGTLLYGYTF
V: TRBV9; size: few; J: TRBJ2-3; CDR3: CASLTGTGDNTQYF
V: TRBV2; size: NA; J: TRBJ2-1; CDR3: CASRGWDSFYNEQFF
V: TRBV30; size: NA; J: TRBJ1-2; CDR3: CASGGYTF
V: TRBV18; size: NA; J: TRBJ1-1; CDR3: CASSPRTGGEAFF
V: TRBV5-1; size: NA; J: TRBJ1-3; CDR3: CASSDGGTIYF
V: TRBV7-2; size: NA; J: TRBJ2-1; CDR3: CASSLESSRRPFF
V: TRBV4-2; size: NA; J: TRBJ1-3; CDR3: CASSQEWASSGNTIYF
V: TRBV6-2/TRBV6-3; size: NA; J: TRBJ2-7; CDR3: CASSPTAYEQYF
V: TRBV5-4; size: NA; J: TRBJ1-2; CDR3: CASSLEAGLNYGYTF
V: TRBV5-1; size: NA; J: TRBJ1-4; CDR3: CASSLGQDFRTNEKLFF
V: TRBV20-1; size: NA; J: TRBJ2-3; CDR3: CSASVQTVSTDTQYF
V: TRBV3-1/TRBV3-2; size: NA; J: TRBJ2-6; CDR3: CASSQDGGSGANVLTF
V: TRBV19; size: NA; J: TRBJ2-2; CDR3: CAVPKPGLAGPTGELFF
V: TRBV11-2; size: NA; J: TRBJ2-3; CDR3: CASSLGVLAGETDTQYF
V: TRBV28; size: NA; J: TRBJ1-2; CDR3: CASSWDSLSDYGYTF
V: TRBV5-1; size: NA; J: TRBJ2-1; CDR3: CASSSTTGSPGEQFF
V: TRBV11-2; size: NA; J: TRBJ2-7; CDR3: CASSSDREIYEQYF
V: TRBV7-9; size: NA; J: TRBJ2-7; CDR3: CASGQGASYEQYF
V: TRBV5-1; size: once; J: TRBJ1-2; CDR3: CASSSVTDYGYTF
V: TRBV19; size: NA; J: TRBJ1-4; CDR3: CASSLATGVVEKLFF
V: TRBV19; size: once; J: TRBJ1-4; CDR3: CASSIERVANEKLFF
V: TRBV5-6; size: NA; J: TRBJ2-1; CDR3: CASSLITAYNEQFF
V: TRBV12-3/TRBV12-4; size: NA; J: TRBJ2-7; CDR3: CASRVTGLEQYF
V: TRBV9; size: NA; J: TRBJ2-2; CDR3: CASSSGWGRGTGELFF
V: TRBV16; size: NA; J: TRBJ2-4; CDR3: CASSQGGLARAKNIQYF
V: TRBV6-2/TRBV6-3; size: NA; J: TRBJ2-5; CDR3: CASSYSRWLAGVHQETQYF
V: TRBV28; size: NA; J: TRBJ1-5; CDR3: CAIGTDHRVDNQPQHF
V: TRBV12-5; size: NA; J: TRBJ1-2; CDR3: CASGLERQGALNYGYTF
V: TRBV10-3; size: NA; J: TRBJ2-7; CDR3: CAIRKASGVNEQYF
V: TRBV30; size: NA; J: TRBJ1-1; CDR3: CAWTPGDSSVEAFF
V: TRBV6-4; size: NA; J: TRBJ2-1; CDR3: CASSASSGAYNEQFF
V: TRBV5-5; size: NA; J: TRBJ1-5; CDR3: CASSLEWNRAQPQHF
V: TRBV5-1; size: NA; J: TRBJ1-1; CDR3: CASSLAGGNTEAFF
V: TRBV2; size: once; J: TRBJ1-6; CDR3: CASSRRTGDNSPLHF
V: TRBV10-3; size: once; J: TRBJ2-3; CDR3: CAIREAGRPSEDTQYF
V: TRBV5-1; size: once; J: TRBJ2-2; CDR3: CASGEGTVAGELFF
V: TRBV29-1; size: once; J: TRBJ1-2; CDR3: CSGRDTSYGYTF